This TCR beta chain was sequenced in a study of cytomegalovirus exposure and HLA in healthy donors. The PCR had 60 Vbeta and 13 Jbeta primers. The protocol was immunoSEQ multiplex PCR, while the TCRdb copy is restricted to in-frame clones and leaves out a portion. The sample contains 200,000 or so clones, approximately 80% of which appear only once. This clone appeared once. The sequence derives from a boy younger than 10 in good health and CMV-seronegative. Sequencing used PBMCs.

CDR3 amino acids: CASTQVEGGVTDTQYF. In nucleotides, the CDR3 is TGTGCCAGCACCCAAGTCGAGGGGGGGGTCACAGATACGCAGTATTTT. The rearrangement joins TRBV9 to TRBJ2-3; D might be TRBD2 (7 bases). V lost 6 bases to trimming and J lost 2 bases, with 19 bases between them. The germline gives CDR1 SGDLS, CDR2 YYNGEE. The CDR3 covers 16 residues.